This T cell receptor beta chain was recovered during a study of blood T cell repertoires in COVID-19. Study background: Samples came from the United States, Italy and Spain, spanning acute and convalescent COVID-19. PBMCs, B-cell-depleted T cells, or T cells provided the cDNA or gDNA that made up the material.

In the original processing: Using reference gene primer amplification, nucleated cell counts were estimated. Measured with immunoSEQ multiplex PCR; TCRdb has only the in-frame clones, and not every one. From that table come the V and J calls and clone size; the DNA was used to work out D and trimming. Among some 150,000 clones listed, almost 85% were seen once. This CDR3 contains 16 residues. Germline V lookup: CDR1 SGHVS, CDR2 FQNEAQ. V was clipped by 2 bases and J by 4 bases, with 17 bases between them. V and J are TRBV7-8 and TRBJ1-1; maybe TRBD1 (6 bases). The receptor comes from a man between 40 and 49 years old who had recovered from COVID-19. Sequenced material: peripheral blood. CDR3 loop: CASSLSGGDRGTEAFF. CDR3 nucleotides: TGTGCCAGCAGCTTATCGGGGGGCGATCGGGGCACTGAAGCTTTCTTT.